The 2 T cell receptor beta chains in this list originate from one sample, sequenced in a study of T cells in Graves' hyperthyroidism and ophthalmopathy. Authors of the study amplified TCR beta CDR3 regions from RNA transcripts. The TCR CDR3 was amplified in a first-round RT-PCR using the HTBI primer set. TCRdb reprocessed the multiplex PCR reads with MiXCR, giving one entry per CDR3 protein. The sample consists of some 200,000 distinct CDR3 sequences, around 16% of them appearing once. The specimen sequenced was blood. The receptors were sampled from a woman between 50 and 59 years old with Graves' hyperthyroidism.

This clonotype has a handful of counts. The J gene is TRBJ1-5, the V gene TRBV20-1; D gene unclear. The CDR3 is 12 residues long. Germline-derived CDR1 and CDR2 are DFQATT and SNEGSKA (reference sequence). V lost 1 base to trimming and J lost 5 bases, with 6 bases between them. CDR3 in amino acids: CSARGRYQPQHF. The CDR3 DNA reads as TGCAGTGCTAGAGGGAGATATCAGCCCCAGCATTTT.

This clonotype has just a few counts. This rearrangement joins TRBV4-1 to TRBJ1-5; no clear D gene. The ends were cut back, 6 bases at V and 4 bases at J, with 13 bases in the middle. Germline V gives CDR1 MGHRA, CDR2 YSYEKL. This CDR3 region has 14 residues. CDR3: CASSLTPPNQPQHF. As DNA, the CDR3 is TGCGCCAGCAGTCTAACTCCCCCGAATCAGCCCCAGCATTTT.